Presented here are 24 T cell receptor beta chains from one specimen sequenced in a study of cytomegalovirus exposure and HLA in healthy donors. PCR primers comprised 60 Vbeta and 13 Jbeta primers. Assay used: immunoSEQ multiplex PCR; TCRdb lists only in-frame clones, some missing. The table includes 250,000 or so clones, approximately 80% detected once. The sample comprised PBMCs. The receptors were gathered from a woman in her fifties or sixties in good health and CMV-seropositive.

The chain carries TRBV2 and TRBJ2-7, with unresolved D. Deletions cut 7 bases from V and 0 bases from J, with 4 bases between. There are 11 residues in the CDR3. Per the germline V gene, CDR1 is SNHLY and CDR2 is FYNNEI. CDR3 coding DNA: TGTGCCAGCACCAGCTCCTACGAGCAGTACTTC. It specifies CASTSSYEQYF.

The chain links TRBV6-1 to TRBJ1-5, with a tentative D call TRBD1 (6 bases). From germline, CDR1 is MNHNS and CDR2 SASEGT. CDR3 length equals 15 residues. Between the trimmed V and J ends, which lost 5 bases and 5 bases, there was a span of 16 bases. The CDR3 nucleotides read TGTGCCAGCAGTCTGGACAGAGGAACGGATCAGCCCCAGCATTTT. Protein: CASSLDRGTDQPQHF.

Written as DNA, the CDR3 is TGCGCCAGCAGCTTGGTGACTAGCGGGACCTACGAGCAGTACTTC. It specifies CASSLVTSGTYEQYF. This rearrangement joins TRBV5-1 to TRBJ2-7; 11 bases line up with TRBD2. The junction had 1 base not matched to a gene; V was cut back by 0 bases and J by 2 bases. The V gene's germline CDR1 is SGHRS and CDR2 YFSETQ. The CDR3 runs 15 residues.

The chain carries TRBV5-6 and TRBJ1-3, with D unresolved. The CDR3 length is 16 residues. Between the trimmed V and J ends, which lost 1 base and 0 bases, there was a span of 11 bases. Germline V CDR1 and CDR2: SGHDT, YYEEEE. The CDR3, as DNA: TGTGCCAGCAGCTTGCCGGAACGGGGCTCTGGAAACACCATATATTTT. Translated: CASSLPERGSGNTIYF.

This rearrangement joins TRBV5-5 to TRBJ1-5, with 7 bases that match TRBD1. CDR1 is SGHKS and CDR2 is YYEKEE in the germline V gene (reference sequence). The CDR3 totals 17 residues. The junction had 10 bases not matched to a gene; V was cut back by 4 bases and J by 0 bases. The CDR3 protein is CASSGYWDSNSNQPQHF. Written as DNA, the CDR3 is TGTGCCAGCAGCGGTTACTGGGACAGCAATAGCAATCAGCCCCAGCATTTT. The full variable domain, its missing parts supplied by reference TRBV5-5 and TRBJ1-5, is DAGVTQSPTHLIKTRGQQVTLRCSPISGHKSVSWYQQVLGQGPQFIFQYYEKEERGRGNFPDRFSARQFPNYSSELNVNALLLGDSALYLCASSGYWDSNSNQPQHFGDGTRLSIL.

The genes are TRBV11-2 and TRBJ2-1; 8 bases align to TRBD2. Per the germline V gene, CDR1 is SGHAT and CDR2 is FQNNGV. The CDR3 length is 15 residues. Trimming removed 5 bases from V and 15 bases from J; junction bases left unmatched: 18. The CDR3 region has the DNA TGTGCCAGCAGCCCCACCACAGCGGGGGTCGTGGTGCCGTTCTTC. As protein: CASSPTTAGVVVPFF. The variable domain in full, with the rest retrieved from reference TRBV11-2 and TRBJ2-1, is EAGVAQSPRYKIIEKRQSVAFWCNPISGHATLYWYQQILGQGPKLLIQFQNNGVVDDSQLPKDRFSAERLKGVDSTLKIQPAKLEDSAVYLCASSPTTAGVVVPFFGPGTRLTVL.

The V call is TRBV6-1, the J call TRBJ1-1, with 7 bases aligning to TRBD1. The germline V gene encodes CDR1 MNHNS and CDR2 SASEGT. CDR3 length equals 11 residues. The trim removed 11 bases at V and 7 bases at J, leaving 7 bases unmatched. The chain's CDR3 is CAGAGGFEAFF. The CDR3, as DNA: TGTGCCGGCGCAGGGGGTTTTGAAGCTTTCTTT.

The chain links TRBV29-1 to TRBJ1-1, with 8 bases fitting TRBD1. This CDR3 has 12 residues. J gave up 0 bases and V 6 bases, and 0 bases lay outside the gene matches. Germline V lookup: CDR1 SQVTM, CDR2 ANQGSEA. As DNA, the CDR3 is TGCAGCGTGGACAGGGTGAACACTGAAGCTTTCTTT. Residues: CSVDRVNTEAFF.

CDR3 loop: CASSPRTGGRTEAFF. DNA for the CDR3: TGTGCCAGCTCACCGCGGACAGGGGGACGGACTGAAGCTTTCTTT. The gene calls are TRBV18 and TRBJ1-1; 10 bases line up with TRBD1. After removal of 3 bases from V and 5 bases from J, the junction contained 6 bases not matched to a gene. Germline CDR1 reads KGHSH; CDR2 reads LQKENI. The CDR3 has 15 residues. Together with reference TRBV18 and TRBJ1-1, the CDR3 gives the full variable domain: NAGVMQNPRHLVRRRGQEARLRCSPMKGHSHVYWYRQLPEEGLKFMVYLQKENIIDESGMPKERFSAEFPKEGPSILRIQQVVRGDSAAYFCASSPRTGGRTEAFFGQGTRLTVV.

This rearrangement joins TRBV6-1 to TRBJ2-6, with unresolved D. Trimming left V 4 bases short and J 2 bases short, with 3 bases between. The CDR3 is made up of 13 amino acids. Germline loops: CDR1 MNHNS, CDR2 SASEGT. The CDR3 sequence is CASSATGANVLTF. The CDR3 DNA is TGTGCCAGCAGTGCCACTGGGGCCAACGTCCTGACTTTC.

This chain connects TRBV11-2 to TRBJ1-1, with TRBD1 as a possible D gene (6 bases). The CDR3 loop spans 14 amino acids. In germline, CDR1 is SGHAT, CDR2 FQNNGV. Trimming took off 3 bases at V and 1 base at J, with 9 bases between the two ends. CDR3 region: CASSFGQKNTEAFF. The CDR3 nucleotides read TGTGCCAGCAGCTTTGGACAGAAGAACACTGAAGCTTTCTTT.

The genes are TRBV7-2 and TRBJ2-2, with 7 nucleotides matching TRBD2. J lost 7 bases, V lost 1 base, and 6 bases had no gene match. Germline-derived CDR1 and CDR2 are SGHTA and FQGNSA. The CDR3 extends over 15 amino acids. The CDR3 sequence: CASSLGGSRDGELFF. The CDR3 coding sequence is TGTGCCAGCAGCTTAGGCGGGAGCCGTGACGGGGAGCTGTTTTTT.

The J gene is TRBJ2-7, the V gene TRBV4-2; D perhaps matches TRBD2 (5 bases). The germline V gene has CDR1 LGHNA and CDR2 YNFKEQ. Trimming shortened V by 4 bases and J by 4 bases, and 17 bases separated the two germline ends. CDR3 length equals 15 residues. CDR3 coding DNA: TGTGCCAGCAGCCGCGGCGGAGGCCTAACTTACGAGCAGTACTTC. Its protein is CASSRGGGLTYEQYF.

The chain joins TRBV7-2 to TRBJ1-5; D possibly corresponds to TRBD1 (6 bases). CDR3 length equals 14 residues. Per the germline V gene, CDR1 is SGHTA and CDR2 is FQGNSA. V lost 3 bases and J 1 base, leaving 7 bases between the germline ends. In nucleotides, the CDR3 is TGTGCCAGCAGCTTCGGGACAAGCAATCAGCCCCAGCATTTT. This sequence encodes CASSFGTSNQPQHF.

This clone turned up a few times. The genes are TRBV7-2 and TRBJ2-7, with 8 bases lining up with TRBD1. The CDR3 loop spans 15 amino acids. V shed 1 base, J shed 7 bases, and the junction held 9 bases outside the gene matches. CDR1 is SGHTA, CDR2 FQGNSA, per germline. CDR3: CASSLVGQGKWEQYF. As DNA, the CDR3 is TGTGCCAGCAGCTTAGTAGGACAGGGAAAGTGGGAGCAGTACTTC.

V is TRBV9 and J is TRBJ2-2; TRBD1 might be the D (6 bases). CDR1 SGDLS and CDR2 YYNGEE come from the germline V gene. This CDR3 is 16 amino acids long. V was shortened by 2 bases and J by 1 base, with 12 bases between the two germline ends. The CDR3, as DNA: TGTGCCAGCAGCGTCGGACCACAGGGGAACACCGGGGAGCTGTTTTTT. The encoded protein is CASSVGPQGNTGELFF.

The rearrangement uses TRBV5-6 and TRBJ2-7; D gene unclear. Germline V gene sequence: CDR1 SGHDT, CDR2 YYEEEE. V lost 0 bases to trimming and J lost 3 bases, with 10 bases between them. The CDR3 is 14 amino acids. The CDR3 loop is CASSLVDGGYEQYF. DNA of the CDR3: TGTGCCAGCAGCTTGGTCGACGGCGGCTACGAGCAGTACTTC.

This clone has a handful of counts. The V gene is TRBV6-6, the J gene TRBJ2-7; 7 nucleotides agree with TRBD1. CDR1 and CDR2 (germline): MNHNY, SVGAGI (reference sequence). The length of the CDR3 is 16 residues. After removal of 0 bases from V and 0 bases from J, the junction contained 5 bases not matched to a gene. DNA for the CDR3: TGTGCCAGCAGTTACTCGGGCAGGGGGAGCTCCTACGAGCAGTACTTC. Protein sequence: CASSYSGRGSSYEQYF.

The chain recombines TRBV5-1 with TRBJ1-1; D not resolved. CDR1 and CDR2 (germline): SGHRS, YFSETQ. The CDR3 runs to 14 residues. The V and J ends lost 5 bases and 1 base respectively, with 12 bases between them. The CDR3 DNA is TGCGCCAGCAGTCAGCAAGACAAGAACACTGAAGCTTTCTTT. Translation gives CASSQQDKNTEAFF.

The chain joins TRBV6-5 to TRBJ2-5, with 13 bases aligning to TRBD2. The CDR3 sequence is 15 residues long. Losses at the gene ends were 6 bases for V and 4 bases for J; bases not matched to a gene: 5. Germline values: CDR1 MNHEY, CDR2 SVGAGI. CDR3 bases: TGTGCCAGCAGCCTTGGACTAGCGGGAGTAGAGACCCAGTACTTC. Translated: CASSLGLAGVETQYF.

This clone was picked up one time. The chain couples TRBV5-5 to TRBJ1-2; D remains unclear. V lost 3 bases and J 6 bases, leaving 15 bases between the germline ends. The germline CDR1 and CDR2 sequences are SGHKS and YYEKEE (reference sequence). This CDR3 contains 14 residues. Here the CDR3 reads CASSSFPGTDGYTF. Here the CDR3 DNA reads TGTGCCAGCAGCTCATTTCCGGGAACGGATGGCTACACCTTC.

The chain couples TRBV5-1 to TRBJ2-1; D is possibly TRBD2 (6 bases). Germline-derived CDR1 and CDR2 are SGHRS and YFSETQ. This CDR3 is built from 12 residues. The V end was cut by 6 bases, the J end by 10 bases, with 14 bases between. The CDR3 bases are TGCGCCAGCACAAGAGATAGCGGAGAGCAGTTCTTC. It is translated as CASTRDSGEQFF.

The genes are TRBV5-4 and TRBJ1-2; 9 bases fit TRBD1. The germline V gene has CDR1 SGHNT and CDR2 YYREEE (reference sequence). V dropped 4 bases and J dropped 2; count of bases not matched to a gene: 3. This CDR3 has 14 amino acids. The CDR3 nucleotides read TGTGCCAGCAGCCCGGGACAGGGAAACTATGGCTACACCTTC. Translated: CASSPGQGNYGYTF.

This chain uses TRBV27 with TRBJ1-3; D unresolved. The germline V and J ends were trimmed by 6 bases and 0 bases, with 6 bases remaining between them. The V gene's germline CDR1 is MNHEY and CDR2 SMNVEV (reference sequence). This CDR3 region has 13 residues. The CDR3: CASRRVSGNTIYF. CDR3 coding DNA: TGTGCCAGCAGGAGGGTCTCTGGAAACACCATATATTTT.